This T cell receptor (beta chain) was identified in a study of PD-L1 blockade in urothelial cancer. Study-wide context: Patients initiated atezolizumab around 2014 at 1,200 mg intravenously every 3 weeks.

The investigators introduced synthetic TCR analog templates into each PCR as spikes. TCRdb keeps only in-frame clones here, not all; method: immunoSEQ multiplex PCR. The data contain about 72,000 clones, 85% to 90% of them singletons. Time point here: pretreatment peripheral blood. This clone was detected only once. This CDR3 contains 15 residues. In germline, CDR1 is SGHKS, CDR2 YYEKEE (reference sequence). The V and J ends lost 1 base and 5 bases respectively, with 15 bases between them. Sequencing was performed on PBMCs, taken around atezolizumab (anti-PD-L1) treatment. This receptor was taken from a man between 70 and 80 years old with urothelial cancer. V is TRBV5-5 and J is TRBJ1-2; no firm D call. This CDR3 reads CASSLPRPSRYGYTF. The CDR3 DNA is TGTGCCAGCAGCTTGCCCCGGCCCTCGAGGTATGGCTACACCTTC.